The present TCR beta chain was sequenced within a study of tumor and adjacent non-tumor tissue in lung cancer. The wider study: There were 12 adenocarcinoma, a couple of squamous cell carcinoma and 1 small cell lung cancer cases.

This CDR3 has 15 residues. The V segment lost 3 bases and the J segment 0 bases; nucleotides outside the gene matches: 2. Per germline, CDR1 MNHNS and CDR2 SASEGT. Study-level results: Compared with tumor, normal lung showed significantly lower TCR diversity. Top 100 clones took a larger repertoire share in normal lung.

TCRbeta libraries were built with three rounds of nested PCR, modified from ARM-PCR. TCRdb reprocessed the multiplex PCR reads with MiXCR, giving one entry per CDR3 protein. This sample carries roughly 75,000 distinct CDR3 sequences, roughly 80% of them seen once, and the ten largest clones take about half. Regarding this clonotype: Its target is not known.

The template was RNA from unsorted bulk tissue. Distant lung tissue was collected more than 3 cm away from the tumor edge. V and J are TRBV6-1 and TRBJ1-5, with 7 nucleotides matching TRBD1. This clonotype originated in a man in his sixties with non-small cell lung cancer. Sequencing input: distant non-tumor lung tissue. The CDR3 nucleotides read TGTGCCAGCAGTGAGACAGGGTCTAGCAATCAGCCCCAGCATTTT. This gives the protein CASSETGSSNQPQHF.